These T cell receptor beta chains were read from a single sample in a study of long-term antiretroviral therapy in people with HIV. Clones were read by immunoSEQ multiplex PCR, and TCRdb kept only the in-frame ones, dropping some. The table lists 30,000 to 45,000 clones, roughly 78% of them singletons. The starting material was unsorted PBMCs, obtained 3.4 years after starting antiretroviral therapy. The receptors derive from a man younger than 45 with HIV. Each CDR3 is given with its conserved first and last residue. D genes are given only for firm matches. Clone size is shown for a subset of rows, as once, few, many or a class of expanded clone.

CDR3	DNA	V	D	size	J
CASSSFSYEQYF	TGTGCCAGCAGCTCATTCTCCTACGAGCAGTACTTC	TRBV5-6	.	.	TRBJ2-7
CASSQSPEMWGQGSKNIQYF	TGTGCCAGCTCACAAAGCCCCGAGATGTGGGGACAGGGGAGCAAAAACATTCAGTACTTC	TRBV18	TRBD1	.	TRBJ2-4
CASRPQGSGNTIYF	TGTGCCAGCAGGCCACAGGGCTCTGGAAACACCATATATTTT	TRBV28	.	once	TRBJ1-3
CASSLDGTSGRAGETQYF	TGTGCCAGCAGCTTAGATGGGACTAGCGGGAGGGCCGGTGAGACCCAGTACTTC	TRBV7-2	TRBD2	.	TRBJ2-5
CASKQNLGGERGYTF	TGTGCCAGTAAGCAAAACCTAGGAGGCGAGCGTGGCTACACCTTC	TRBV4-2	.	.	TRBJ1-2
CASSFPGTGADIQYF	TGTGCCAGCAGCTTTCCGGGGACAGGGGCCGACATTCAGTACTTC	TRBV7-2	TRBD1	.	TRBJ2-4
CASSLVGDTQYF	TGTGCCAGCAGCTTAGTGGGGGATACGCAGTATTTT	TRBV7-9	.	.	TRBJ2-3
CAWKQGMGNQPQHF	TGTGCCTGGAAACAGGGGATGGGCAATCAGCCCCAGCATTTT	TRBV30	TRBD1	few	TRBJ1-5
CASSFHLAANTGELFF	TGTGCCAGCAGCTTTCATCTAGCGGCGAACACCGGGGAGCTGTTTTTT	TRBV5-4	TRBD2	.	TRBJ2-2
CATLTSGQETQYF	TGTGCCACGTTGACTAGCGGGCAAGAGACCCAGTACTTC	TRBV15	TRBD2	.	TRBJ2-5
CASSLAQAPDTQYF	TGTGCCAGCAGCTTGGCTCAGGCCCCAGATACGCAGTATTTT	TRBV5-5	.	.	TRBJ2-3
CASSLQSGLAVNEQFF	TGCGCCAGCAGCTTGCAGAGTGGACTAGCGGTCAATGAGCAGTTCTTC	TRBV5-1	TRBD2	few	TRBJ2-1
CASTPSFGEQYF	TGTGCCAGCACTCCGAGCTTCGGCGAGCAGTACTTC	TRBV28	.	few	TRBJ2-7
CASSEPENNEKLFF	TGTGCCAGCAGTGAACCGGAGAATAATGAAAAACTGTTTTTT	TRBV2	.	.	TRBJ1-4
CASSLAGDTDQPQHF	TGTGCCAGCAGCTTAGCGGGGGACACCGATCAGCCCCAGCATTTT	TRBV7-9	.	.	TRBJ1-5
CASSVGGEAGEAFF	TGTGCCAGCAGCGTAGGAGGGGAGGCGGGTGAAGCTTTCTTT	TRBV9	.	.	TRBJ1-1
CASSNPRDTEAFF	TGTGCCAGCAGTAACCCACGGGACACTGAAGCTTTCTTT	TRBV25-1	.	few	TRBJ1-1
CASSVTSEIPEQYF	TGTGCCAGCAGTGTGACTAGCGAGATCCCCGAGCAGTACTTC	TRBV28	TRBD2	once	TRBJ2-7
CASKPQTGSEQYF	TGTGCCAGCAAACCCCAAACCGGAAGCGAGCAGTACTTC	TRBV7-2	.	.	TRBJ2-7
CASTFSSYIAKNIQYF	TGTGCCAGCACCTTCTCTTCGTATATAGCCAAAAACATTCAGTACTTC	TRBV5-6	.	.	TRBJ2-4
CASSLSGYSNQPQHF	TGCGCCAGCAGCTTGTCAGGTTATAGCAATCAGCCCCAGCATTTT	TRBV5-1	.	.	TRBJ1-5
CASSLSLLVRSEAFF	TGTGCCAGCAGCTTATCACTCTTGGTAAGGTCTGAAGCTTTCTTT	TRBV7-2	.	.	TRBJ1-1
CASTGGYEQYF	TGTGCCAGCACAGGCGGTTACGAGCAGTACTTC	TRBV2	.	.	TRBJ2-7
CASSLANSGMREQYF	TGTGCCAGCAGCTTGGCTAATTCGGGCATGAGGGAGCAGTACTTC	TRBV5-4	.	.	TRBJ2-7
CASSLGLAVQETQYF	TGTGCCAGCAGCTTAGGACTAGCGGTCCAAGAGACCCAGTACTTC	TRBV5-6	TRBD2	.	TRBJ2-5
CASSVGANYEQYF	TGTGCCAGCAGCGTAGGGGCTAACTACGAGCAGTACTTC	TRBV9	.	.	TRBJ2-7
CASSFPAGTGGNEQFF	TGTGCCAGCAGCTTCCCTGCCGGCACGGGGGGCAATGAGCAGTTCTTC	TRBV7-8	TRBD2	.	TRBJ2-1
CASSLLAGAVTDTQYF	TGTGCCAGTAGTTTGCTAGCGGGAGCCGTGACGGATACGCAGTATTTT	TRBV19	TRBD2	.	TRBJ2-3
CASSPWGDSYGYTF	TGTGCCAGCAGTCCATGGGGGGACAGCTATGGCTACACCTTC	TRBV2	TRBD1	.	TRBJ1-2
CASSPTSGDTQYF	TGTGCCAGCAGCCCCACTAGCGGTGATACGCAGTATTTT	TRBV7-2	TRBD2	.	TRBJ2-3
CASSSTRQGRGQPQHF	TGTGCCAGCAGTAGCACCCGACAGGGTCGGGGGCAGCCCCAGCATTTT	TRBV28	TRBD1	medium-sized	TRBJ1-5
CASSPVEQGNYEQYF	TGTGCCAGCAGTCCGGTAGAGCAGGGGAATTACGAGCAGTACTTC	TRBV4-2	.	.	TRBJ2-7
CASSLGLAGDTQYF	TGTGCCAGCAGCTTGGGACTAGCGGGAGATACGCAGTATTTT	TRBV7-3	TRBD2	.	TRBJ2-3
CASSLLRTGTETQYF	TGCGCCAGCAGCCTCCTAAGGACAGGGACGGAGACCCAGTACTTC	TRBV4-3	TRBD1	.	TRBJ2-5
CASSSEENEQFF	TGTGCCAGCAGCTCGGAGGAGAATGAGCAGTTCTTC	TRBV7-9	.	few	TRBJ2-1
CASSLTGVRTGELFF	TGTGCCAGCAGTTTAACGGGAGTAAGGACCGGGGAGCTGTTTTTT	TRBV27	.	.	TRBJ2-2
CASSLVGTSTDTQYF	TGTGCCAGCAGCTTGGTAGGGACCAGCACGGATACGCAGTATTTT	TRBV5-6	.	.	TRBJ2-3
CASSPPWGRNEDYGYTF	TGTGCCAGCTCACCACCCTGGGGTAGGAATGAGGACTATGGCTACACCTTC	TRBV18	.	.	TRBJ1-2
CASGPGSYEQYF	TGTGCCAGCGGCCCTGGATCCTACGAGCAGTACTTC	TRBV2	.	.	TRBJ2-7
CASSLLGGVDSYTF	TGTGCCAGCAGTCTCCTGGGGGGGGTTGACAGCTACACCTTC	TRBV28	.	medium-sized	TRBJ1-2
CASSYSGSTDTQYF	TGCGCCAGCAGCTATAGCGGTAGCACAGATACGCAGTATTTT	TRBV4-1	.	.	TRBJ2-3
CASISRGVVTEAFF	TGTGCCAGCATTTCCCGGGGGGTGGTCACTGAAGCTTTCTTT	TRBV5-5	.	.	TRBJ1-1
CASSATRGNYGYTF	TGTGCCAGCAGCGCTACTAGGGGTAACTATGGCTACACCTTC	TRBV7-2	.	.	TRBJ1-2
CASRKGAVAGELFF	TGTGCCAGCAGGAAGGGGGCGGTTGCCGGGGAGCTGTTTTTT	TRBV6-1	TRBD1	once	TRBJ2-2
CASSLTGRKNEKLFF	TGTGCCAGCAGTTTAACAGGAAGGAAAAATGAAAAACTGTTTTTT	TRBV27	.	.	TRBJ1-4
CAWSALGEGMYEQYF	TGTGCCTGGAGTGCTTTGGGGGAGGGCATGTACGAGCAGTACTTC	TRBV30	TRBD2	.	TRBJ2-7
CASSLDSGSTDTQYF	TGTGCCAGCAGCTTGGATTCCGGTAGCACAGATACGCAGTATTTT	TRBV5-4	.	.	TRBJ2-3
CASSQAGFTEAFF	TGTGCCAGCAGCCAAGCCGGGTTCACTGAAGCTTTCTTT	TRBV14	.	.	TRBJ1-1
CASSLTRSSGNTIYF	TGTGCCAGCAGCTTAACGAGGAGCTCTGGAAACACCATATATTTT	TRBV11-2	.	.	TRBJ1-3
CASSPIPQGSLAGELFF	TGTGCCAGCAGTCCTATCCCACAGGGGTCGCTAGCCGGGGAGCTGTTTTTT	TRBV28	TRBD1	once	TRBJ2-2
CASSSNAGTGLNTEAFF	TGCGCCAGCAGCTCCAACGCCGGGACAGGCCTGAACACTGAAGCTTTCTTT	TRBV5-1	TRBD1	.	TRBJ1-1
CATWRGTGGSTGELFF	TGTGCCACCTGGAGGGGGACAGGGGGCTCTACCGGGGAGCTGTTTTTT	TRBV19	TRBD1	.	TRBJ2-2
CASSLRDRWYGQYF	TGTGCCAGCAGTTTAAGGGACAGGTGGTACGGGCAGTACTTC	TRBV27	TRBD1	.	TRBJ2-7
CASSLGDEDTGELFF	TGTGCCAGCAGCTTAGGGGACGAAGACACCGGGGAGCTGTTTTTT	TRBV13	.	.	TRBJ2-2
CASSQRTDTQYF	TGTGCCAGCAGTCAACGCACAGATACGCAGTATTTT	TRBV27	.	.	TRBJ2-3
CASSPTGQGGDEQFF	TGTGCCAGCAGTCCCACGGGACAGGGTGGAGATGAGCAGTTCTTC	TRBV28	TRBD1	.	TRBJ2-1